A selection of T cell receptor beta chains follows, all from one sample in a study of CD8 T cells in ankylosing spondylitis. Via MiXCR, TCRdb re-called the 5' RACE reads, giving one row per CDR3 protein. The sample records about 390,000 distinct CDR3 sequences, approximately 20% being singletons. The sequenced sample was blood, either unsorted or a sorted T cell fraction (not recorded which). Receptors were obtained from a male donor with ankylosing spondylitis. Each CDR3 is given with its conserved first and last residue. A D gene is named only where the DNA matches it firmly. A clone size is listed for some rows: how often the clone was seen (once, few, many), or a class if it is expanded.

j_gene | abundance | v_gene | d_gene | CDR3aa | CDR3nt
TRBJ2-5 | few | TRBV20-1 | TRBD1 | CSALGQGLETQYF | TGCAGTGCTCTGGGACAGGGTCTAGAGACCCAGTACTTC
TRBJ2-3 | . | TRBV7-3 | . | CASSYGGPDTQYF | TGTGCCAGCAGCTATGGGGGTCCAGATACGCAGTATTTT
TRBJ2-7 | many | TRBV6-2/TRBV6-3 | TRBD2 | CASSSSGRNYEQYF | TGTGCCAGCAGTTCTAGCGGGAGGAACTACGAGCAGTACTTC
TRBJ1-1 | few | TRBV14 | . | CASSQSSTGKAFF | TGTGCCAGCAGCCAAAGTTCGACAGGCAAAGCTTTCTTT
TRBJ2-1 | few | TRBV29-1 | . | CSETGPTGGQFF | TGCAGCGAAACCGGGCCCACGGGCGGGCAGTTCTTC
TRBJ2-2 | . | TRBV15 | . | CATSSLRQATGELFF | TGTGCCACCAGCAGTCTCAGACAGGCCACCGGGGAGCTGTTTTTT
TRBJ1-5 | few | TRBV20-1 | . | CSARDAGVYGAANQPQHF | TGCAGTGCTAGAGATGCCGGGGTATACGGGGCGGCCAATCAGCCCCAGCATTTT
TRBJ2-1 | few | TRBV6-1 | TRBD2 | CASRLAGGPYEQFF | TGTGCCAGTCGACTAGCGGGAGGGCCCTATGAGCAGTTCTTC
TRBJ2-1 | . | TRBV4-3 | . | CASSRLLYNEQFF | TGCGCCAGCAGTCGACTCCTTTACAATGAGCAGTTCTTC
TRBJ1-2 | few | TRBV28 | . | CASTRQELSGYTF | TGTGCCAGCACGCGACAGGAACTAAGTGGCTACACCTTC
TRBJ2-1 | . | TRBV11-3 | . | CASSLGQVLYNEQFF | TGTGCCAGCAGCTTAGGACAGGTCCTTTACAATGAGCAGTTCTTC
TRBJ1-2 | . | TRBV18 | . | CASSPGGQYGYTF | TGTGCCAGCTCACCGGGAGGACAGTATGGCTACACCTTC
TRBJ1-5 | few | TRBV6-6 | . | CASSDSGLKGHF | TGTGCCAGCAGTGATTCCGGCCTTAAAGGGCATTTT
TRBJ2-1 | . | TRBV11-3 | TRBD2 | CASSFRGLAGVVEQFF | TGTGCCAGCAGCTTTAGGGGACTAGCGGGAGTAGTGGAGCAGTTCTTC
TRBJ1-2 | . | TRBV24-1 | . | CATSDLGRGGYTF | TGTGCCACCAGTGATTTGGGCAGGGGAGGCTACACCTTC
TRBJ1-6 | few | TRBV12-3/TRBV12-4 | . | CASSGAVGSPLHF | TGTGCCAGCTCGGGGGCAGTAGGATCACCCCTCCACTTT
TRBJ1-6 | few | TRBV11-3 | TRBD1 | CASSLQQGDNSPLHF | TGTGCCAGCAGCTTGCAACAGGGGGACAATTCACCCCTCCACTTT
TRBJ2-5 | . | TRBV5-5 | . | CASSLAYGMGNQETQYF | TGTGCCAGCAGCTTGGCCTACGGGATGGGGAACCAAGAGACCCAGTACTTC
TRBJ2-7 | . | TRBV6-5 | . | CASSYSSGRYEQYF | TGTGCCAGCAGTTACTCGAGTGGCAGATACGAGCAGTACTTC
TRBJ1-6 | many | TRBV20-1 | . | CSAIPTGTSNSPLHF | TGCAGTGCTATCCCAACGGGGACGTCGAATTCACCCCTCCACTTT
TRBJ1-6 | few | TRBV18 | . | CASSPPLSKGNSPLHF | TGTGCCAGCTCACCTCCTTTAAGTAAGGGGAATTCACCCCTCCACTTT
TRBJ1-4 | few | TRBV10-3 | . | CAISESKTSNEKLFF | TGTGCCATCAGTGAGTCGAAGACCTCTAATGAAAAACTGTTTTTT
TRBJ2-2 | once | TRBV27 | . | CASSFSPPRGELFF | TGTGCCAGCAGTTTTTCCCCCCCGAGGGGGGAGCTGTTTTTT
TRBJ2-1 | . | TRBV29-1 | . | CSVEFGGRGFF | TGCAGCGTTGAGTTTGGGGGGCGGGGGTTCTTC
TRBJ1-5 | few | TRBV6-2/TRBV6-3 | TRBD1 | CASSPPGQWPQHF | TGTGCCAGCAGTCCTCCGGGACAGTGGCCCCAGCATTTT
TRBJ1-1 | . | TRBV5-1 | . | CASAAGENTEAFF | TGCGCCAGCGCGGCGGGGGAGAACACTGAAGCTTTCTTT
TRBJ2-1 | few | TRBV7-9 | . | CASSPSQGNEQFF | TGTGCCAGCAGCCCCTCACAGGGCAATGAGCAGTTCTTC
TRBJ2-7 | . | TRBV7-3 | TRBD2 | CASSLGTGLAGGEQYF | TGTGCCAGCAGCTTAGGCACTGGACTAGCGGGAGGCGAGCAGTACTTC
TRBJ2-6 | . | TRBV4-2 | . | CASRGTRRPSSGANVLTF | TGTGCCAGCAGGGGGACCCGAAGGCCGAGCTCTGGGGCCAACGTCCTGACTTTC
TRBJ1-3 | . | TRBV12-3/TRBV12-4 | . | CASSLSHPRIGDTIYF | TGTGCCAGCAGTTTATCCCATCCCAGGATCGGGGACACCATATATTTT
TRBJ1-1 | few | TRBV5-1 | . | CASSLDSVSGTEAFF | TGCGCCAGCAGCTTGGATTCAGTGTCGGGGACTGAAGCTTTCTTT
TRBJ2-2 | . | TRBV5-1 | . | CASSLGGQFTGELFF | TGCGCCAGCAGCTTGGGCGGACAGTTCACCGGGGAGCTGTTTTTT
TRBJ2-7 | . | TRBV4-2 | TRBD1 | CASSQEGQGREQYF | TGTGCCAGCAGCCAAGAAGGACAGGGGCGCGAGCAGTACTTC
TRBJ1-2 | few | TRBV4-1 | TRBD1 | CASSRQDRGYYYGYTF | TGCGCCAGCAGCCGACAGGACAGGGGCTATTACTATGGCTACACCTTC
TRBJ1-2 | . | TRBV20-1 | . | CSAHTLNYGYTF | TGCAGTGCTCATACTCTTAACTATGGCTACACCTTC
TRBJ2-1 | . | TRBV5-6 | TRBD1 | CASSAGTDGFSSYNEQFF | TGTGCCAGCAGCGCCGGGACAGACGGTTTCAGCTCCTACAATGAGCAGTTCTTC
TRBJ2-2 | . | TRBV28 | . | CASSFRPGELFF | TGTGCCAGCAGTTTCCGTCCCGGGGAGCTGTTTTTT
TRBJ1-1 | . | TRBV28 | TRBD1 | CASSRTGRRTEAFF | TGTGCCAGCAGCCGGACAGGGAGGAGAACTGAAGCTTTCTTT
TRBJ1-5 | few | TRBV6-2/TRBV6-3 | . | CASIVQVYSNQPQHF | TGTGCCAGCATCGTTCAAGTCTATAGCAATCAGCCCCAGCATTTT
TRBJ1-1 | few | TRBV11-2 | TRBD1 | CASSLGGTGGTEAFF | TGTGCCAGCAGCTTAGGAGGGACAGGGGGTACTGAAGCTTTCTTT
TRBJ2-4 | . | TRBV5-1 | TRBD1 | CASSLRQGALGNLAKNIQYF | TGCGCCAGCAGCTTGCGACAGGGGGCTCTGGGCAATCTAGCCAAAAACATTCAGTACTTC
TRBJ1-4 | few | TRBV28 | . | CASSVPGHTNEKLFF | TGTGCCAGCAGTGTGCCGGGACACACTAATGAAAAACTGTTTTTT
TRBJ2-1 | few | TRBV29-1 | . | CSVEPSRAGEQFF | TGCAGCGTTGAACCGTCGAGGGCCGGTGAGCAGTTCTTC
TRBJ2-1 | many | TRBV7-3 | TRBD2 | CASSLASGGYNEQFF | TGTGCCAGCAGCCTAGCTAGCGGAGGGTACAATGAGCAGTTCTTC
TRBJ1-1 | . | TRBV11-1 | TRBD1 | CASSSTGANTEAFF | TGTGCCAGCAGCTCGACAGGGGCGAACACTGAAGCTTTCTTT
TRBJ2-3 | . | TRBV15 | . | CATSRGLSTDTQYF | TGTGCCACCAGCAGAGGGTTGAGCACAGATACGCAGTATTTT
TRBJ1-1 | . | TRBV27 | TRBD1 | CASRQGALQTEAFF | TGTGCCAGCAGGCAGGGGGCTCTTCAGACTGAAGCTTTCTTT
TRBJ2-7 | . | TRBV9 | . | CASSVASLTYEQYF | TGTGCCAGCAGCGTAGCTTCATTGACTTACGAGCAGTACTTC
TRBJ2-7 | few | TRBV15 | TRBD1 | CATSRERDSSYEQYF | TGTGCCACCAGCAGAGAACGGGACAGTTCCTACGAGCAGTACTTC
TRBJ2-3 | . | TRBV15 | . | CATSRDRARSTDTQYF | TGTGCCACCAGCAGAGACAGGGCTCGGAGCACAGATACGCAGTATTTT
TRBJ1-4 | few | TRBV2 | . | CASRNRDATNEKLFF | TGTGCCAGCCGAAACCGGGACGCAACTAATGAAAAACTGTTTTTT
TRBJ1-1 | few | TRBV10-2 | TRBD1 | CASKGQGREAFF | TGCGCCAGCAAGGGACAGGGCCGAGAAGCTTTCTTT